Each of the 16 T cell receptor beta chains below was sequenced from the same sample in a study of cytomegalovirus exposure and HLA in healthy donors. Data came from immunoSEQ multiplex PCR; TCRdb stores just in-frame clones and leaves some out. The sample carries roughly 120,000 clones, around nine tenths recorded once. The specimen sequenced was PBMCs. The receptors derive from a woman aged 18-29 years in good health and CMV-seronegative.

This clone came up once. The chain joins TRBV7-2 to TRBJ1-6; D remains ambiguous. CDR1 is SGHTA, CDR2 FQGNSA, per germline. The CDR3 runs 15 residues. V was shortened by 5 bases and J by 0 bases, with 8 bases between the two germline ends. The CDR3 sequence: CASSPSGSYNSPLHF. CDR3 nucleotide sequence: TGTGCCAGCAGCCCGTCCGGCTCCTATAATTCACCCCTCCACTTT.

The rearrangement uses TRBV5-1 and TRBJ1-1; D gene uncertain. The CDR3 spans 16 residues. Trimming removed 4 bases at V and 0 bases at J, with 16 bases between. Per the germline V gene, CDR1 is SGHRS and CDR2 is YFSETQ. For the CDR3, the DNA is TGCGCCAGCAGCCCCTCGCAGGCATCCCTGAACACTGAAGCTTTCTTT. Translation: CASSPSQASLNTEAFF.

The chain employs TRBV28 and TRBJ1-1; D not resolved. Trimming took off 3 bases at V and 1 base at J, with 6 bases between the two ends. The CDR3 extends over 13 amino acids. CDR1 MDHEN and CDR2 SYDVKM come from the germline V gene. CDR3: CASSFDTNTEAFF. CDR3 sequence (DNA): TGTGCCAGCAGTTTCGACACGAACACTGAAGCTTTCTTT.

J is TRBJ2-1 and V is TRBV11-2, with 7 bases lining up with TRBD2. Per germline, CDR1 SGHAT and CDR2 FQNNGV. The junction had 8 bases not matched to a gene; V was cut back by 2 bases and J by 7 bases. This CDR3 region has 15 residues. CDR3 sequence: CASSLYKRGGNEQFF. The DNA for the CDR3 is TGTGCCAGCAGCTTATATAAGCGGGGCGGGAATGAGCAGTTCTTC.

This chain joins TRBV5-4 and TRBJ2-4; tentative D call: TRBD2 (6 bases). CDR3 length equals 13 residues. Trimming pared 4 bases from V and 3 bases from J, leaving 8 bases between. Per the germline V gene, CDR1 is SGHNT and CDR2 is YYREEE (reference sequence). The CDR3 sequence is CASSPGDKNIQYF. In DNA, the CDR3 is TGTGCCAGCAGCCCGGGAGACAAAAACATTCAGTACTTC.

This chain uses TRBV5-5 with TRBJ1-2; 8 bases are shared with TRBD1. Germline V gene data show CDR1 as SGHKS and CDR2 as YYEKEE (reference sequence). J lost 4 bases, V lost 4 bases, and 6 bases had no gene match. The CDR3 loop spans 14 amino acids. The CDR3 is CASSPRTGSYGYTF. CDR3 DNA sequence: TGTGCCAGCAGCCCACGGACAGGGAGCTATGGCTACACCTTC.

The chain joins TRBV5-8 to TRBJ1-4; a weak D match, TRBD1 (6 bases). This CDR3 has 15 amino acids. Germline V gives CDR1 SGHTS, CDR2 YDEGEE. Trimming removed 7 bases from V and 4 bases from J, with 17 bases in between. CDR3 nucleotide sequence: TGTGCCAGCGCGTGGGGCGACAGGATTAATGAAAAACTGTTTTTT. Residues: CASAWGDRINEKLFF. Looking up the rest from reference TRBV5-8 and TRBJ1-4 gives the full variable domain: EAGVTQSPTHLIKTRGQQATLRCSPISGHTSVYWYQQALGLGLQFLLWYDEGEERNRGNFPPRFSGRQFPNYSSELNVNALELEDSALYLCASAWGDRINEKLFFGSGTQLSVL.

J is TRBJ1-5 and V is TRBV5-1; TRBD1 might be the D (5 bases). Germline lookup yields CDR1 SGHRS and CDR2 YFSETQ. V dropped 0 bases and J dropped 7 bases, with 14 bases sitting between them. The CDR3 has 15 amino acids. The CDR3 loop is CASSLGGGEGQPQHF. Here the CDR3 DNA reads TGCGCCAGCAGCTTGGGTGGAGGGGAAGGGCAGCCCCAGCATTTT.

In the case of this clone: An end of the junction does not agree with germline; a read error may underlie this. This chain joins TRBV7-7 and TRBJ2-2; 8 nucleotides match TRBD2. This CDR3 is built from 16 residues. Per the germline V gene, CDR1 is SSHAT and CDR2 is FNYEAQ (reference sequence). The CDR3 coding sequence is TGTGCTAGCAGTCGAAGAGCGGGAGCAGGCACCGGGGAGCTGTTTTTT. Its translation: CASSRRAGAGTGELFF.

J is TRBJ1-2 and V is TRBV6-5, with a weak D call TRBD1 (5 bases). CDR1 is MNHEY and CDR2 is SVGAGI in the germline V gene. V was clipped by 10 bases and J by 8 bases, with 11 bases between them. The CDR3 is 10 amino acids. Here the CDR3 DNA reads TGTGCCACGGTACAGGAAGGCTACACCTTC. As protein: CATVQEGYTF.

This rearrangement joins TRBV19 to TRBJ1-4; no clear D. V shed 2 bases and J shed 0 bases, with 4 bases lying between them. The CDR3 totals 14 residues. The germline gives CDR1 LNHDA, CDR2 SQIVND (reference sequence). This CDR3 is CASSIQSTNEKLFF. CDR3 sequence (DNA): TGTGCCAGTAGTATACAGTCAACTAATGAAAAACTGTTTTTT.

V and J are TRBV5-1 and TRBJ2-2; 8 nucleotides line up with TRBD2. Germline V gene sequence: CDR1 SGHRS, CDR2 YFSETQ. The CDR3 length is 15 residues. V dropped 2 bases and J dropped 1; count of bases not matched to a gene: 1. This chain's CDR3 is CASSLSGGNTGELFF. CDR3 sequence (DNA): TGCGCCAGCAGCTTAAGCGGGGGGAACACCGGGGAGCTGTTTTTT.

This chain joins TRBV7-3 and TRBJ1-1, with D perhaps matching TRBD1 (5 bases). The CDR3 contains 14 residues. V was cut by 4 bases and J by 4 bases, with 13 bases left in between. The germline V gene has CDR1 SGHTA and CDR2 FQGTGA. The CDR3 spells CASSWGDRGTEAFF. The CDR3 bases are TGTGCCAGCAGCTGGGGGGACCGTGGCACTGAAGCTTTCTTT.

The chain uses TRBV19 and TRBJ2-1; possibly TRBD2 for D (5 bases). The CDR3 extends over 15 amino acids. Germline V gene sequence: CDR1 LNHDA, CDR2 SQIVND (reference sequence). Trimming took off 7 bases at V and 2 bases at J, with 15 bases between the two ends. CDR3: CASTASGSTYNEQFF. CDR3 in DNA: TGTGCCAGTACCGCTTCGGGGAGTACCTACAATGAGCAGTTCTTC. Drawing the rest from reference TRBV19 and TRBJ2-1, the complete variable domain is DGGITQSPKYLFRKEGQNVTLSCEQNLNHDAMYWYRQDPGQGLRLIYYSQIVNDFQKGDIAEGYSVSREKKESFPLTVTSAQKNPTAFYLCASTASGSTYNEQFFGPGTRLTVL.

The V call is TRBV5-1, the J call TRBJ2-1; 7 nucleotides line up with TRBD1. V trimming: 4 bases; J trimming: 5 bases; junction bases outside the gene matches: 9. The length of the CDR3 is 15 residues. Germline CDR1 reads SGHRS; CDR2 reads YFSETQ. In DNA, the CDR3 is TGCGCCAGCAGCCCTCGGACAGGAAATAACAATGAGCAGTTCTTC. It yields the protein CASSPRTGNNNEQFF.

This clone appeared a single time. This sequence joins TRBV9 and TRBJ1-1; 9 bases agree with TRBD1. Germline CDR1 SGDLS, CDR2 YYNGEE. V dropped 4 bases and J dropped 4; count of bases not matched to a gene: 2. The CDR3 totals 13 residues. The DNA for the CDR3 is TGTGCCAGCAGCCAGGACAGGGGCACTGAAGCTTTCTTT. Translated, it gives CASSQDRGTEAFF.